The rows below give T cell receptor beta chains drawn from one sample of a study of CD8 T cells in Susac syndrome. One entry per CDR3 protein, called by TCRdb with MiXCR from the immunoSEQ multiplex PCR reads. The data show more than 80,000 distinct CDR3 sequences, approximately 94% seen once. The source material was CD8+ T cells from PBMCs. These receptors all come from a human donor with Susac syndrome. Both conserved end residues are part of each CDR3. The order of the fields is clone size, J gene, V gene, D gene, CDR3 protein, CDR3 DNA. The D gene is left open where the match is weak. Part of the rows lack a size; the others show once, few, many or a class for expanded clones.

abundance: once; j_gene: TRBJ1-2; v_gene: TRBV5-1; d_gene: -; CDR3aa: CASSLADPQEGYTF; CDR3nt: TGCGCCAGCAGCTTGGCCGACCCACAGGAAGGCTACACCTTC
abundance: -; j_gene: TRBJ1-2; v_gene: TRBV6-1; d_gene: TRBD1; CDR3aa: CASSEGTGYGYTF; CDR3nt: TGTGCCAGCAGTGAGGGGACAGGGTATGGCTACACCTTC
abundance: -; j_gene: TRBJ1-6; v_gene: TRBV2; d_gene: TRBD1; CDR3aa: CASRRDRGFSSYNSPLHF; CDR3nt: TGTGCCAGCAGGAGGGACAGGGGTTTTTCCTCCTATAATTCACCCCTCCACTTT
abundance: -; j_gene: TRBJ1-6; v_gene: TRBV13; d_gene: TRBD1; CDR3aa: CASSSRTGQTSPLHF; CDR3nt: TGTGCCAGCAGCTCTCGGACAGGGCAGACGTCACCCCTCCACTTT
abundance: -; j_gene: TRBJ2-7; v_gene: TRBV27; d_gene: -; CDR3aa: CASSLMPGPYEQYF; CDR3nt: TGTGCCAGCAGTTTAATGCCGGGGCCCTACGAGCAGTACTTC
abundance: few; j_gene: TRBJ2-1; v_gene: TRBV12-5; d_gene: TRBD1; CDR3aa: CASATGTDNEQFF; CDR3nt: TGTGCTAGTGCAACCGGGACAGACAATGAGCAGTTCTTC
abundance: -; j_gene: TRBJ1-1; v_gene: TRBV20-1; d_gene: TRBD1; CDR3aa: CSALRQGSDHEAFF; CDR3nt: TGCAGTGCTCTTAGACAGGGGTCAGATCATGAAGCTTTCTTT
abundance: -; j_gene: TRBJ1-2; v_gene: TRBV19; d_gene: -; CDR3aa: CASTPRDPSSNYGYTF; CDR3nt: TGTGCCAGTACACCCCGGGATCCATCCTCAAACTATGGCTACACCTTC
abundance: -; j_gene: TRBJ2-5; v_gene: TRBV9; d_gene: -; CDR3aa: CASSVVSGTLETQYF; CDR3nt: TGTGCCAGCAGCGTAGTGTCTGGGACCCTGGAGACCCAGTACTTC
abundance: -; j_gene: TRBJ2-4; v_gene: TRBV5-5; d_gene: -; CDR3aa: CASSPSGSASDIQYF; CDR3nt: TGTGCCAGCAGCCCTTCCGGGTCGGCGTCGGACATTCAGTACTTC
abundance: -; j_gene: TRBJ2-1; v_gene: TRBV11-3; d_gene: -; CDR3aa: CASSSSIDSYNEQFF; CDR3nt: TGTGCCAGCAGCTCCTCGATCGACAGCTACAATGAGCAGTTCTTC
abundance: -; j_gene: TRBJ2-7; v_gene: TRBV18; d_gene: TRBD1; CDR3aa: CASSPSRDRYYEQYF; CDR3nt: TGTGCCAGCTCACCAAGCCGGGACAGGTACTACGAGCAGTACTTC
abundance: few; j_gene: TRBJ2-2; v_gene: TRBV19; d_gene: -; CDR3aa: CASSRGTGELFF; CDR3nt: TGTGCCAGTAGTAGAGGAACCGGGGAGCTGTTTTTT
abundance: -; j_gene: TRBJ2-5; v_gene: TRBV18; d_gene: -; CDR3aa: CASSPPELETQYF; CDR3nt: TGTGCCAGCTCACCACCGGAGCTAGAGACCCAGTACTTC
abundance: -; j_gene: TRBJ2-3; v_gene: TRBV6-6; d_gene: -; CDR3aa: CASRPTGLWDTQYF; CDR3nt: TGTGCCAGCAGACCTACGGGGTTGTGGGATACGCAGTATTTT
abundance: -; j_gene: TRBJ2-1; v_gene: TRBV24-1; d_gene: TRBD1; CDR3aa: CATSARDRGLDEQFF; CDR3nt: TGTGCCACCAGTGCCCGGGACAGGGGTCTTGATGAGCAGTTCTTC
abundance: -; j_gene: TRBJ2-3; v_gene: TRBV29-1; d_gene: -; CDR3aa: CSVEDHTDTQYF; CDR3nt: TGCAGCGTTGAAGATCACACAGATACGCAGTATTTT
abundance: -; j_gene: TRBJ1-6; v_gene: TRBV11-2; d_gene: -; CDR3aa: CASRERGRAVSPLHF; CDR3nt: TGTGCCAGCAGGGAGAGGGGCAGGGCAGTTTCACCCCTCCACTTT
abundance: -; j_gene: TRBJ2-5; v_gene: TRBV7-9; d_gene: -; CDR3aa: CASSPKSTQSQETQYF; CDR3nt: TGTGCCAGCAGCCCGAAGTCGACCCAATCACAAGAGACCCAGTACTTC
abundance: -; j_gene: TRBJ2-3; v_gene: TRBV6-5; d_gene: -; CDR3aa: CASSYSISSPSTDTQYF; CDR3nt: TGTGCCAGCAGTTACTCGATATCTAGCCCTAGCACAGATACGCAGTATTTT
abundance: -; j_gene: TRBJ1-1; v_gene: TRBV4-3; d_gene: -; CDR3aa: CASSQSKGEAFF; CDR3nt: TGCGCCAGCAGCCAATCAAAGGGTGAAGCTTTCTTT
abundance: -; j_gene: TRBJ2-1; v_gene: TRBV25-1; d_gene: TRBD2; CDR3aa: CASSGGGADEQFF; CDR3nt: TGTGCCAGCAGTGGCGGGGGGGCCGATGAGCAGTTCTTC
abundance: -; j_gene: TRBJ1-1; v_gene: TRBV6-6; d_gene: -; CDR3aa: CASSSGADEAFF; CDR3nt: TGTGCCAGCAGCTCCGGGGCCGATGAAGCTTTCTTT
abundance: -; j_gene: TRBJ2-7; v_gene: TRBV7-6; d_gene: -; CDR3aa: CASSLETASEQYF; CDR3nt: TGTGCCAGCAGCTTAGAGACGGCTTCCGAGCAGTACTTC
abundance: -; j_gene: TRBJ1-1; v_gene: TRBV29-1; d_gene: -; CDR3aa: CSVGPSLDRGLNTEAFF; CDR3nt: TGCAGCGTTGGTCCAAGCCTAGACCGGGGATTGAACACTGAAGCTTTCTTT
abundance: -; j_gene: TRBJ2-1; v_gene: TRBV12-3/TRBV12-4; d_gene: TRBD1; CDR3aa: CASSSRPRGPFYNEQFF; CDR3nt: TGTGCCAGCAGTTCCCGCCCCAGGGGGCCGTTTTACAATGAGCAGTTCTTC
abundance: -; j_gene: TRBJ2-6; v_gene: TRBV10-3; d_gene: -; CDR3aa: CAISDQGSGANVLTF; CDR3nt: TGTGCCATCAGTGATCAGGGATCTGGGGCCAACGTCCTGACTTTC
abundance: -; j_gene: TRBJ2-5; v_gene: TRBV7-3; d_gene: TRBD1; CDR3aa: CASSPGTGEETQYF; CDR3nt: TGTGCCAGCAGCCCCGGGACAGGGGAAGAGACCCAGTACTTC
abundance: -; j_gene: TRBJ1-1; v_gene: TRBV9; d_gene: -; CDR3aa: CASSLDVMNTEAFF; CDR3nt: TGTGCCAGCAGCCTGGACGTAATGAACACTGAAGCTTTCTTT
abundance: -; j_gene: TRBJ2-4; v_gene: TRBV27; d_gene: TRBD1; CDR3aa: CASSPRTGNMNIQYF; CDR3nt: TGTGCCAGCAGTCCTAGGACAGGGAATATGAACATTCAGTACTTC
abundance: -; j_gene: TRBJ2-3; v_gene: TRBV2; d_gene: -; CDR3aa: CASSGGSEADTQYF; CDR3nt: TGTGCCAGCAGTGGGGGAAGTGAGGCAGATACGCAGTATTTT
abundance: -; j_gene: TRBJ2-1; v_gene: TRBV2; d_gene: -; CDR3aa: CASSVDSSSYNEQFF; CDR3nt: TGTGCCAGCAGTGTAGACAGTAGCTCCTACAATGAGCAGTTCTTC
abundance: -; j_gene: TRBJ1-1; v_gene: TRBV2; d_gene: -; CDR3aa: CASSEFGECSF; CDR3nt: TGTGCCAGCAGTGAATTTGGGGAGTGTTCCTTT
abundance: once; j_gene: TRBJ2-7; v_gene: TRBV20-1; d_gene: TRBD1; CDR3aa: CSARDQGAGEQYF; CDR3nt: TGCAGTGCTAGAGATCAGGGGGCTGGAGAGCAGTACTTC
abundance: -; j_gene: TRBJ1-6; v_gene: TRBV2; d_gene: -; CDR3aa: CASTPNSPLHF; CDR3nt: TGTGCCAGCACCCCTAATTCACCCCTCCACTTT
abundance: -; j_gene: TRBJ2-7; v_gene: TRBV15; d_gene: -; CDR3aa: CATSRGSGTPPYEQYF; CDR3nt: TGTGCCACCAGCAGAGGCTCCGGGACACCTCCCTACGAGCAGTACTTC
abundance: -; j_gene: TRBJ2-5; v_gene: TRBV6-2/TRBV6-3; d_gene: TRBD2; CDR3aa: CASSYDGGGTQYF; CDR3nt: TGTGCCAGCAGTTACGATGGCGGGGGGACCCAGTACTTC
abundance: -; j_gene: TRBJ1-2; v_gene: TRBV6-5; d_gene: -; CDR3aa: CASSSLGPREGYTF; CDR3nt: TGTGCCAGCAGTTCCCTCGGCCCGAGGGAAGGCTACACCTTC
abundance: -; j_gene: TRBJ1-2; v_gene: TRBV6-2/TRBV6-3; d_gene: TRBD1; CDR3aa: CASREGTGDYYGYTF; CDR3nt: TGTGCCAGCAGAGAAGGGACAGGGGATTACTATGGCTACACCTTC
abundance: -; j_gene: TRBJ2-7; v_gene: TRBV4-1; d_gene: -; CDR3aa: CASSSLGGSYEQYF; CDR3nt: TGCGCCAGCAGCTCCTTGGGGGGTTCCTACGAGCAGTACTTC
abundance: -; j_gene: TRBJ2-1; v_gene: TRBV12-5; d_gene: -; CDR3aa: CASGLDPSGGPSAVFF; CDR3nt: TGTGCTAGTGGTCTCGACCCTTCAGGGGGGCCATCCGCGGTGTTCTTC